The clone carrying this TCR beta chain has ten or more counts. Germline CDR1 MNHEY, CDR2 SVGAGI. V lost 10 bases and J 5 bases, leaving 14 bases between the germline ends. CDR3 length: 12 amino acids. Using RNA transcripts as the source, TCR beta CDR3 regions were amplified. RT-PCR in the first round (using the HTBI primer set) targeted the TCR CDR3. TCRdb called the multiplex PCR reads again in MiXCR, with one record for every CDR3 protein. The sample consists of roughly 380,000 distinct CDR3 sequences, approximately 18% of them appearing once. This entry comes from a study of T cells in Graves' hyperthyroidism and ophthalmopathy.

The chain combines TRBV6-5 with TRBJ1-1, with D uncertain. Sequencing was done on a sample of blood. The receptor comes from a middle-aged woman with Graves' ophthalmopathy. This CDR3 reads CATRYGLTEAFF. DNA of the CDR3: TGTGCCACCAGATACGGACTGACTGAAGCTTTCTTT.